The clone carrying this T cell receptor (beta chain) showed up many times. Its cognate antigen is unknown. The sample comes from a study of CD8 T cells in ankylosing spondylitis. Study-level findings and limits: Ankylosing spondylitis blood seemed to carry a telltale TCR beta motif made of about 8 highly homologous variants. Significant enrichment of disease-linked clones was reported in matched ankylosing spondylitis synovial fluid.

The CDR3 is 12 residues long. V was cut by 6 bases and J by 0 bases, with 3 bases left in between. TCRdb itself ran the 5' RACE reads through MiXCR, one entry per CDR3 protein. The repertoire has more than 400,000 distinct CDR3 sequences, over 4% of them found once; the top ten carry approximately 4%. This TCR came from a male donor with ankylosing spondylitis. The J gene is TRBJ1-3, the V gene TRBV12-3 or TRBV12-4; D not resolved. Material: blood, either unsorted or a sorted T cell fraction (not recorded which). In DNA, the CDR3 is TGTGCCAGCAGCCGCTCTGGAAACACCATATATTTT. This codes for CASSRSGNTIYF.